This T cell receptor (beta chain) was retrieved from a study of blood T cells in healthy people across ages. This clonotype has only a few counts. Together with a sample-barcoded 5' primer, a J-beta primer mix was included in a second PCR lasting about 7 to 11 cycles. From the 5' RACE reads, TCRdb called clonotypes with MiXCR, one entry per CDR3 protein. The table has fewer than 700,000 distinct CDR3 sequences, roughly 48% seen once. CDR3 length: 12 amino acids. Trimming cost V 6 bases and J 7 bases; bases outside gene matches: 8. Germline V gene data show CDR1 as DFQATT and CDR2 as SNEGSKA (reference sequence).

The gene calls are TRBV20-1 and TRBJ2-7, with 8 bases identical to TRBD1. This receptor was identified in a man at least 80 years old in good health. The sequenced sample was blood. The CDR3 nucleotides are TGCAGTGCAGGGACAGGCCCGCAAGAGCAGTACTTC. It translates to CSAGTGPQEQYF.